The rows below give T cell receptor beta chains drawn from one sample of a study of vaccination and CD4 T cells after COVID-19. No antigen has been assigned to these receptors. Via MiXCR, TCRdb re-called the PCR reads, giving one row per CDR3 protein. The sample shows some 7,400 distinct CDR3 sequences, over 45% of them seen only once. Sequenced input: CD4+ T cells from blood, cultured in vitro. The origin of the receptors is a human donor who had recovered from COVID-19. Each CDR3 is given with its conserved first and last residue. D genes are given only for firm matches. Not all rows give a size; the values are once, few, many and, for expanded clones, a class.

NA TRBJ2-2 13 TRBV6-2/TRBV6-3 NA TGTGCCAGCAGTTACAGGGACACCGGGGAGCTGTTTTTT CASSYRDTGELFF
TRBD1 TRBJ2-5 16 TRBV5-1 medium-sized TGCGCCAGCAGCTTGGCCCGGGGACAGGGGGCAGGGACCCAGTACTTC CASSLARGQGAGTQYF
TRBD1 TRBJ1-3 17 TRBV6-1 NA TGTGCCAGCAGTAGGATGACAGGGGGCGAACCCGGAAACACCATATATTTT CASSRMTGGEPGNTIYF
NA TRBJ1-4 15 TRBV20-1 once TGCAGTGCTAGAGACCCCAGGGAGACTAATGAAAAACTGTTTTTT CSARDPRETNEKLFF
NA TRBJ1-4 12 TRBV20-1 NA TGCAGTGCTAAAGGGGCGTACGAAAAACTGTTTTTT CSAKGAYEKLFF
NA TRBJ1-2 14 TRBV30 NA TGTGCCTGGGCCTCCCGGGACGCTAACTATGGCTACACCTTC CAWASRDANYGYTF
TRBD2 TRBJ2-5 16 TRBV6-1 large TGTGCCAGCAGTGGGTATAGCGGGGGAAATCAAGAGACCCAGTACTTC CASSGYSGGNQETQYF
NA TRBJ1-6 13 TRBV6-1 NA TGTGCCAGCAGTGGCCGGACGCATTCACCCCTCCACTTT CASSGRTHSPLHF
NA TRBJ2-6 18 TRBV7-2 NA TGTGCCAGCAGCTTAGGGGGTCCCAAAGAGGCTGGGGCCAACGTCCTGACTTTC CASSLGGPKEAGANVLTF
NA TRBJ1-5 10 TRBV5-3 NA TGTGCCAGGCTCGCCCGGGCCCAGCATTTT CARLARAQHF
NA TRBJ2-5 13 TRBV20-1 NA TGCAGTGCTAGAGGCGGTAGCCAAGAGACCCAGTACTTC CSARGGSQETQYF
NA TRBJ2-2 13 TRBV28 NA TGTGCCAGCAGTTTGTGGAGCGCCGGGGAGCTGTTTTTT CASSLWSAGELFF
NA TRBJ1-6 14 TRBV4-3 NA TGCGCCAGCAGTCCGAGACAGCTTAATTCACCCCTCCACTTT CASSPRQLNSPLHF
NA TRBJ2-7 13 TRBV27 NA TGTGCCAGCAGTTTAGAACCCGCCTACGAGCAGTACTTC CASSLEPAYEQYF
TRBD1 TRBJ2-7 14 TRBV6-5 NA TGTGCCAGCAGTTACACGACAGGGGCCTACGAGCAGTACTTC CASSYTTGAYEQYF
NA TRBJ1-2 14 TRBV19 NA TGTGCCAGTAGTATCGTGGCCGACCGCTATGGCTACACCTTC CASSIVADRYGYTF
TRBD2 TRBJ2-7 14 TRBV12-3/TRBV12-4 once TGTGCCAGCAGTGTCATAGCGGGAGTGTACGAGCAGTACTTC CASSVIAGVYEQYF
NA TRBJ2-4 13 TRBV19 NA TGTGCCAGTAGTCGGGACGTGAAAAACATTCAGTACTTC CASSRDVKNIQYF
TRBD1 TRBJ1-5 17 TRBV11-2 NA TGTGCCAGCAGCCCTGGGACAGGGTCCCCGGCTCATCAGCCCCAGCATTTT CASSPGTGSPAHQPQHF
NA TRBJ2-7 15 TRBV7-9 NA TGTGCCAGCAGCCTCCCCCTGGGAGACACCTACGAGCAGTACTTC CASSLPLGDTYEQYF
NA TRBJ2-5 13 TRBV20-1 NA TGCAGTGCTAGAGGGGGGGTTCAAGAGACCCAGTACTTC CSARGGVQETQYF
NA TRBJ1-3 12 TRBV2 few TGTGCCAGCAGTGAGAACTATAACACCATATATTTT CASSENYNTIYF
NA TRBJ2-5 12 TRBV20-1 NA TGCAGTGCTAGTGAGAGGGGGGCGACCCAGTACTTC CSASERGATQYF
NA TRBJ2-5 11 TRBV20-1 NA TGCAGTGGTGGGGTCCAAGAGACCCAGTACTTC CSGGVQETQYF
NA TRBJ1-6 13 TRBV2 NA TGTGCCAGCACAGGAGATTATAATTCACCCCTCCACTTT CASTGDYNSPLHF
NA TRBJ2-3 15 TRBV7-3 NA TGTGCCAGCAGCTCAACAGGGTCGTGGACAGATACGCAGTATTTT CASSSTGSWTDTQYF
TRBD2 TRBJ2-3 15 TRBV2 NA TGTGCCAGCAATCTTCTGACTAGCCTCACAGATGCGCAGTATTTT CASNLLTSLTDAQYF
NA TRBJ2-7 13 TRBV7-2 NA TGTACCAGCAGCTTAGACGGACTCTACGAGCAGTACTTC CTSSLDGLYEQYF
NA TRBJ1-2 15 TRBV6-2/TRBV6-3 NA TGTGCCAGCAGTTACCCGCCCCCCGGACCTCGGGGCTACACCTTC CASSYPPPGPRGYTF
NA TRBJ1-5 14 TRBV12-3/TRBV12-4 few TGTGCCAGCAGTTTTTCGGGAGGCAATCAGCCCCAGCATTTT CASSFSGGNQPQHF
NA TRBJ1-6 14 TRBV11-3 NA TGTGCCAGCAGCCCCGGGGACGTTAATTCACCCCTCCACTTT CASSPGDVNSPLHF
TRBD2 TRBJ2-7 16 TRBV20-1 few TGCAGTGCTATACGTCGGGGGGGAGGTTTGTCCTACGAGCAGTACTTC CSAIRRGGGLSYEQYF
NA TRBJ1-1 11 TRBV6-2/TRBV6-3 NA TGTGCCAGCGCCAGCCTGACTGAAGCTTTCTTT CASASLTEAFF
NA TRBJ1-6 13 TRBV20-1 NA TGCAGTGCGAGAAACTCCTATAATTCACCCCTCCACTTT CSARNSYNSPLHF
NA TRBJ2-7 14 TRBV6-1 once TGTGCCAGCAGACCCCGAACGGGCTCCTACGAGCAGTACTTC CASRPRTGSYEQYF
NA TRBJ1-3 13 TRBV7-2 NA TGTGCCAGCAGCCCGTTCTCTGGAAACACCATATATTTT CASSPFSGNTIYF
NA TRBJ2-2 17 TRBV19 few TGTGCCAGTAGTTCACTACATAGTAGGTACGGACCCGGGGAGCTGTTTTTT CASSSLHSRYGPGELFF
TRBD1 TRBJ2-2 15 TRBV24-1 NA TGTGCCACCAGTTTCGGGACAGCGAACACCGGGGAGCTGTTTTTT CATSFGTANTGELFF
NA TRBJ2-5 13 TRBV27 NA TGTGCCAGCAGTTTACTTACGGGAGAGACCCAGTACTTC CASSLLTGETQYF
NA TRBJ2-5 14 TRBV11-3 NA TGTGCCAGCAGCCTCTCGGCAATCCAAGAGACCCAGTACTTC CASSLSAIQETQYF
TRBD2 TRBJ2-5 15 TRBV7-3 once TGTGCCAGCAGCTTAAACGGGGGGGCCTTCGAGACCCAGTACTTC CASSLNGGAFETQYF
NA TRBJ2-3 13 TRBV20-1 few TGCAGTGCGAGGCTGGCCACCACAGATACGCAGTATTTT CSARLATTDTQYF